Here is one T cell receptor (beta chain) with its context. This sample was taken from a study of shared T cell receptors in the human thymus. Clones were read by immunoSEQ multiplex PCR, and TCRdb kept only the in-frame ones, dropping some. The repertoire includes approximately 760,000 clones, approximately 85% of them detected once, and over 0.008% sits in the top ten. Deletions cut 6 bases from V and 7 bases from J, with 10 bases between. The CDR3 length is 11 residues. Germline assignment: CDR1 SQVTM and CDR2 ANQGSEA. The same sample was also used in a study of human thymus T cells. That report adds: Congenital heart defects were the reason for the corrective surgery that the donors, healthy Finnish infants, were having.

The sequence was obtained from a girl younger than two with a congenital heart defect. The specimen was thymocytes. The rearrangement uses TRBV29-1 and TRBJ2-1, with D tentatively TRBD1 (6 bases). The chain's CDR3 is CSVKDSNEQFF. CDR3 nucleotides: TGCAGCGTCAAGGACAGTAATGAGCAGTTCTTC.